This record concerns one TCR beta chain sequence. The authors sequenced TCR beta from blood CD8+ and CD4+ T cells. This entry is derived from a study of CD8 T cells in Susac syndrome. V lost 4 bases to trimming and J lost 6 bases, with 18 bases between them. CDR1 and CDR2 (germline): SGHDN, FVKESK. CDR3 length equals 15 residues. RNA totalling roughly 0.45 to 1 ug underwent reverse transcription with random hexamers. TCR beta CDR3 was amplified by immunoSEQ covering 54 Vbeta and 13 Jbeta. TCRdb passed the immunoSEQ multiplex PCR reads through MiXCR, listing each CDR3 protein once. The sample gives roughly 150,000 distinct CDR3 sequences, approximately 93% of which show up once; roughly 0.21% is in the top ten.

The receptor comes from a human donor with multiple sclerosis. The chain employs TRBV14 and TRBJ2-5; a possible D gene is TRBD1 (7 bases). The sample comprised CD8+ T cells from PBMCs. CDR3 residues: CASSPAVAGGQTQYF. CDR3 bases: TGTGCCAGCAGCCCCGCCGTGGCAGGGGGGCAGACCCAGTACTTC.